Presented here are 31 T cell receptor beta chains from one specimen sequenced in a study of identical twins. TCRdb reanalysed the 5' RACE reads using MiXCR and keeps one entry per CDR3 protein. The sample lists hundreds of thousands of distinct CDR3 sequences, 5.5% to 7.5% seen once, with 1.5% to 2% in the top ten. Sequencing input: naive T cells sorted from blood. These receptors all stem from a man younger than 35 in good health.

The chain uses TRBV20-1 and TRBJ2-3; 13 bases agree with TRBD2. V was pared by 6 bases and J by 0 bases, with 9 bases of the junction left unmatched. This CDR3 has 17 amino acids. Germline CDR1 and CDR2: DFQATT and SNEGSKA (reference sequence). CDR3 bases: TGCAGTGCGGAGGGACTAGCGGGGCCCTCTAGCACAGATACGCAGTATTTT. Translated: CSAEGLAGPSSTDTQYF.

Many counts were recorded for this clonotype. The chain couples TRBV12-3 or TRBV12-4 to TRBJ1-4, with TRBD1 identical over 7 bases. Trimming took 6 bases from V and 8 from J; bases not matched to a gene: 6. The CDR3 loop spans 13 amino acids. CDR3 DNA sequence: TGTGCCAGCAGAGAGGGGGCTACGGAAAAACTGTTTTTT. This gives the protein CASREGATEKLFF.

This clonotype was counted many times. The rearrangement links TRBV3-1 to TRBJ2-2; D remains ambiguous. This CDR3 is built from 15 residues. Trimming shortened V by 4 bases and J by 3 bases, and 12 bases separated the two germline ends. Germline loops: CDR1 LGHDT, CDR2 YNNKEL (reference sequence). CDR3 DNA: TGTGCCAGCAGCCCTGGACCGAGTGACACCGGGGAGCTGTTTTTT. It is translated as CASSPGPSDTGELFF.

In this sample, this clonotype turned up a few times. The chain couples TRBV6-5 to TRBJ1-3, with TRBD1 identical over 9 bases. The V gene end was trimmed by 2 bases and the J gene end by 5 bases; junction bases not matched to a gene: 7. CDR3 length: 16 amino acids. The germline V gene has CDR1 MNHEY and CDR2 SVGAGI. The CDR3 loop is CASSYDKDRGRNTIYF. The CDR3 DNA sequence: TGTGCCAGCAGTTACGACAAGGACAGGGGAAGAAACACCATATATTTT.

This clonotype has ten or more counts. The V call is TRBV9, the J call TRBJ2-5; 8 positions match TRBD1. Germline CDR1 and CDR2: SGDLS and YYNGEE. The CDR3 covers 13 residues. The V gene end was trimmed by 4 bases and the J gene end by 4 bases; junction bases not matched to a gene: 3. In DNA, the CDR3 is TGTGCCAGCAGCCGTGACAGGGGAGAGACCCAGTACTTC. Translation: CASSRDRGETQYF.

V and J are TRBV27 and TRBJ2-2; TRBD1 might be the D (6 bases). This CDR3 contains 16 residues. CDR1 is MNHEY, CDR2 SMNVEV, per germline (reference sequence). V gave up 4 bases and J gave up 8 bases, with 20 bases separating them. CDR3 sequence: CASSSPIRDKRGELFF. The CDR3 nucleotides are TGTGCCAGCAGTTCCCCGATCCGGGACAAACGAGGGGAGCTGTTTTTT.

This clonotype has a count of ten or more. The rearrangement uses TRBV7-9 and TRBJ2-7, with D perhaps given as TRBD1 or TRBD2 (6 bases each). Germline assignment: CDR1 SEHNR and CDR2 FQNEAQ (reference sequence). V lost 5 bases and J lost 5, with 16 bases in between. The CDR3 is 14 amino acids. The CDR3 region is CASSHDGGVHEQYV. CDR3 bases: TGTGCCAGCAGCCATGACGGGGGCGTCCACGAGCAGTACGTC.

The gene calls are TRBV4-1 and TRBJ2-2, with 9 bases fitting TRBD1. Germline assignment: CDR1 MGHRA and CDR2 YSYEKL. This CDR3 contains 16 residues. Germline trimming cut 2 bases from V and 1 base from J; bases unmatched to any gene: 2. CDR3 loop: CASSQPGQGNTGELFF. CDR3 in DNA: TGCGCCAGCAGCCAACCGGGACAGGGGAACACCGGGGAGCTGTTTTTT.

The chain recombines TRBV9 with TRBJ2-6; maybe TRBD2 (6 bases). Germline CDR1 SGDLS, CDR2 YYNGEE. The CDR3 consists of 20 residues. V gave up 3 bases and J gave up 2 bases, with 24 bases separating them. The CDR3 loop reads CASSETRDSMEWAGANVLTF. The CDR3 bases are TGTGCCAGCAGCGAGACCCGGGACTCCATGGAGTGGGCTGGGGCCAACGTCCTGACTTTC. The variable domain in full, completed from reference TRBV9 and TRBJ2-6, reads DSGVTQTPKHLITATGQRVTLRCSPRSGDLSVYWYQQSLDQGLQFLIQYYNGEERAKGNILERFSAQQFPDLHSELNLSSLELGDSALYFCASSETRDSMEWAGANVLTFGAGSRLTVL.

This clonotype has a handful of counts. The V call is TRBV2, the J call TRBJ2-7; tentatively, D is TRBD2 (6 bases). Trimming shortened V by 8 bases and J by 4 bases, and 15 bases separated the two germline ends. CDR3 size: 13 residues. The germline CDR1 and CDR2 sequences are SNHLY and FYNNEI. The CDR3 coding sequence is TGTGCCAGCCACAACCCGACTAGATACGAGCAGTACGTC. It yields the protein CASHNPTRYEQYV.

This clonotype was picked up a small number of times. V usage is TRBV6-5 and J usage is TRBJ2-1, with D possibly TRBD2 on 6 matching bases. The CDR3 is 15 amino acids. Germline values: CDR1 MNHEY, CDR2 SVGAGI. The V end lost 2 bases, the J end lost 2 bases, and 10 bases lay between the germline ends. In DNA, the CDR3 is TGTGCCAGCAGTTACGGGGTAGCGGCCTACAATGAGCAGTTCTTC. Translating it yields CASSYGVAAYNEQFF.

This clonotype was observed a handful of times. V gene TRBV4-1 combines with J gene TRBJ2-5, with D perhaps matching TRBD2 (6 bases). Germline V gene lookup returns CDR1 MGHRA and CDR2 YSYEKL. V lost 1 base and J 0 bases, leaving 18 bases between the germline ends. CDR3 size: 18 residues. DNA of the CDR3: TGCGCCAGCAGCCAAGCCTTCCCGGGAGACGGATACCAAGAGACCCAGTACTTC. Translated: CASSQAFPGDGYQETQYF.

The chain employs TRBV27 and TRBJ2-5, with D perhaps matching TRBD2 (5 bases). The V gene lost 4 bases and the J gene lost 4 bases, with 13 bases spanning the gap. There are 14 residues in the CDR3. Germline V CDR1 and CDR2: MNHEY, SMNVEV (reference sequence). This CDR3 is CASSWTGSAETQYF. The DNA for the CDR3 is TGTGCCAGCAGTTGGACGGGGAGCGCAGAGACCCAGTACTTC.

Notes on this clonotype: It is likely a read error, because the conserved phenylalanine at the end of the CDR3 is missing. The rearrangement uses TRBV12-3 or TRBV12-4 and TRBJ2-1, with 9 bases fitting TRBD1. The CDR3 consists of 12 residues. Trimming cost V 6 bases and J 12 bases; bases outside gene matches: 6. The CDR3 spells CASSPGQGGQFL. DNA of the CDR3: TGTGCCAGCAGCCCGGGACAGGGTGGGCAGTTCCTC.

This clonotype appeared many times. V usage is TRBV6-1 and J usage is TRBJ2-3; TRBD1 matches 8 bases. CDR1 is MNHNS, CDR2 SASEGT, per germline. J was trimmed by 4 bases and V by 7 bases; bases with no gene match: 10. The CDR3 runs to 15 residues. DNA for the CDR3: TGTGCCAGCAAGTCGGGGGCAGGGGGCCCAGATACGCAGTATTTT. Residues: CASKSGAGGPDTQYF.

Comments on this clonotype: This may arise from a read error, as a much more abundant clone is one base away. The chain couples TRBV20-1 to TRBJ2-3, with 9 bases that match TRBD1. There are 15 residues in the CDR3. CDR1 is DFQATT, CDR2 SNEGSKA, per germline (reference sequence). CDR3 residues: CSASTGQGRADAQYF. CDR3 DNA: TGCAGTGCTAGCACCGGACAGGGGAGAGCAGATGCGCAGTATTTT.

The chain couples TRBV4-2 to TRBJ2-1; 8 nucleotides match TRBD2. Germline V gene lookup returns CDR1 LGHNA and CDR2 YNFKEQ. CDR3 length equals 14 residues. Trimming removed 5 bases from V and 8 bases from J; junction bases left unmatched: 8. The CDR3 nucleotides read TGTGCCAGCAGCTTGTCGCGGGAGGTCGATGAGCAGTTCTTC. This translates into CASSLSREVDEQFF.

This clonotype has more than one count but fewer than ten. CDR3 in amino acids: CASSLGGSPQYF. As DNA, the CDR3 is TGTGCCAGCAGCTTAGGCGGGAGCCCCCAGTACTTC. The V and J genes are TRBV7-2 and TRBJ2-5, with 7 bases lining up with TRBD2. Per germline, CDR1 SGHTA and CDR2 FQGNSA. The V segment lost 1 base and the J segment 9 bases; nucleotides outside the gene matches: 2. This CDR3 has 12 residues.

This clonotype was seen at least ten times. The chain has TRBV5-6 and TRBJ2-5; possibly TRBD1 or TRBD2 for D (6 bases each). The CDR3 contains 14 residues. The germline V gene has CDR1 SGHDT and CDR2 YYEEEE. V lost 5 bases to trimming and J lost 5 bases, with 16 bases between them. CDR3 amino acids: CASSLSGASETQYF. The CDR3 nucleotides are TGTGCCAGCAGTCTATCGGGGGCTTCGGAGACCCAGTACTTC.

This clonotype was seen ten or more times. The chain carries TRBV20-1 and TRBJ1-5; no clear D gene. V was cut by 6 bases and J by 0 bases, with 6 bases left in between. This CDR3 contains 12 residues. Per germline, CDR1 DFQATT and CDR2 SNEGSKA (reference sequence). This CDR3 is CSAHNSNQPQHF. The CDR3 DNA sequence: TGCAGTGCCCACAATAGCAATCAGCCCCAGCATTTT.

This clonotype showed up just a few times. The chain recombines TRBV7-9 with TRBJ2-1, with no clear D. CDR3 length: 15 residues. Trimming took off 4 bases at V and 5 bases at J, with 15 bases between the two ends. Germline V lookup: CDR1 SEHNR, CDR2 FQNEAQ (reference sequence). The CDR3 region has the DNA TGTGCCAGCAGCTCCAATCTTGGGCTAAACAATGAGCAGTTCTTC. Protein product: CASSSNLGLNNEQFF.

This clonotype was counted at least ten times. The genes are TRBV12-3 or TRBV12-4 and TRBJ2-3; TRBD1 aligns across 10 bases. The CDR3 contains 14 residues. The ends lost 1 base at V and 6 bases at J; junction bases unmatched: 1. The CDR3 here is CASSLVDRGDTQYF. The DNA of the CDR3 is TGTGCCAGCAGTTTAGTGGACAGGGGGGATACGCAGTATTTT.

This clonotype occurred a few times. The rearrangement links TRBV29-1 to TRBJ2-3, with TRBD2 matching 9 bases. CDR1 and CDR2 (germline): SQVTM, ANQGSEA. The CDR3 sequence is 16 residues long. Trimming removed 1 base from V and 2 bases from J; junction bases left unmatched: 7. The CDR3 loop reads CSVEGGASGNTDTQYF. For the CDR3, the DNA is TGCAGCGTTGAAGGAGGGGCTAGCGGGAACACAGATACGCAGTATTTT.

In its sample, this clonotype was seen a few times. The chain employs TRBV11-2 and TRBJ2-7; D remains unclear. The CDR3 extends over 16 amino acids. With 1 base removed from V and 0 bases from J, the gap between germline ends came to 13 bases. Germline CDR1 SGHAT, CDR2 FQNNGV. The CDR3 nucleotides are TGTGCCAGCAGCTTAGTCCTCGCCCAATCCTCCTACGAGCAGTACTTC. This gives the protein CASSLVLAQSSYEQYF.

This clonotype was counted at least ten times. The chain combines TRBV5-1 with TRBJ1-1, with D tentatively TRBD1 (5 bases). Per the germline V gene, CDR1 is SGHRS and CDR2 is YFSETQ. Trimming took off 4 bases at V and 10 bases at J, with 20 bases between the two ends. This CDR3 spans 14 amino acids. The CDR3 here is CASSLGMGGEGAFF. DNA for the CDR3: TGCGCCAGCAGCCTGGGAATGGGGGGGGAAGGAGCTTTCTTT. The variable domain in full, completed from reference TRBV5-1 and TRBJ1-1, reads KAGVTQTPRYLIKTRGQQVTLSCSPISGHRSVSWYQQTPGQGLQFLFEYFSETQRNKGNFPGRFSGRQFSNSRSEMNVSTLELGDSALYLCASSLGMGGEGAFFGQGTRLTVV.

This clonotype has ten or more counts. V and J are TRBV20-1 and TRBJ1-4; D may be TRBD1 (6 bases). V was pared by 3 bases and J by 7 bases, with 15 bases between. Germline lookup yields CDR1 DFQATT and CDR2 SNEGSKA (reference sequence). CDR3 length equals 14 residues. CDR3 sequence: CSASRRGSGEKLFF. DNA for the CDR3: TGCAGTGCTAGCCGGAGGGGGTCTGGTGAAAAACTGTTTTTT.

The V and J genes are TRBV7-8 and TRBJ2-2; D ambiguous. The CDR3 covers 13 residues. V was cut by 7 bases and J by 3 bases, with 9 bases left in between. The germline V gene encodes CDR1 SGHVS and CDR2 FQNEAQ. The CDR3 is CASIEGDTGELFF. In nucleotides, the CDR3 is TGTGCCAGCATTGAAGGCGACACCGGGGAGCTGTTTTTT. Supplemented by reference TRBV7-8 and TRBJ2-2, the full variable domain reads GAGVSQSPRYKVAKRGQDVALRCDPISGHVSLFWYQQALGQGPEFLTYFQNEAQLDKSGLPSDRFFAERPEGSVSTLKIQRTQQEDSAVYLCASIEGDTGELFFGEGSRLTVL.

This rearrangement joins TRBV7-2 to TRBJ2-5; possible D gene TRBD2, 7 bases. Trimming removed 6 bases at V and 5 bases at J, with 16 bases between. The V gene's germline CDR1 is SGHTA and CDR2 FQGNSA. The CDR3 loop spans 14 amino acids. The CDR3 reads CASRWGGAQETQYF. DNA of the CDR3: TGTGCCAGCAGGTGGGGGGGGGCGCAGGAGACCCAGTACTTC. The whole variable domain, remainder taken from reference TRBV7-2 and TRBJ2-5, is GAGVSQSPSNKVTEKGKDVELRCDPISGHTALYWYRQSLGQGLEFLIYFQGNSAPDKSGLPSDRFSAERTGGSVSTLTIQRTQQEDSAVYLCASRWGGAQETQYFGPGTRLLVL.

V usage is TRBV6-2 or TRBV6-3 and J usage is TRBJ2-1; tentative D call: TRBD2 (5 bases). Trimming took 2 bases from V and 9 from J, leaving 14 bases between them. In germline, CDR1 is MNHEY, CDR2 SVGEGT. This CDR3 is 14 amino acids long. The CDR3 sequence: CASSYETRLGEQFF. The CDR3 DNA reads as TGTGCCAGCAGTTACGAAACTAGACTCGGTGAGCAGTTCTTC.

This clonotype has only a few counts. The V call is TRBV15, the J call TRBJ2-7, with D possibly matching TRBD2 (6 bases). Trimming took 1 base from V and 3 from J, leaving 10 bases between them. CDR1 and CDR2 (germline): LNHNV, YYDKDF (reference sequence). This CDR3 contains 14 residues. The CDR3 sequence: CATSRGGVGYEQYF. CDR3 nucleotide sequence: TGTGCCACCAGCAGAGGGGGGGTAGGCTACGAGCAGTACTTC.

In its sample, this clonotype was seen a few times. The V call is TRBV27, the J call TRBJ2-5; the D gene is possibly TRBD1 (5 bases). Germline CDR1 is MNHEY and CDR2 is SMNVEV (reference sequence). The CDR3 consists of 13 residues. The V end was cut by 8 bases, the J end by 9 bases, with 19 bases between. The CDR3, as DNA: TGTGCCAGCCGATTAGGGGCTGGGAAGGCCCAGTACTTC. It yields the protein CASRLGAGKAQYF.